The 8 T cell receptor beta chains below come from one sample, sequenced in a study of shared clonotypes between healthy human individuals. TCRdb's copy holds only in-frame clones and misses some; the assay was immunoSEQ multiplex PCR. The data hold 600,000 to 750,000 clones, with about two thirds observed a single time. Input material: memory CD4+ T cells sorted from blood. Subset noted: CD45RA-negative fraction. The source is a woman aged 30 to 39 in good health.

The chain uses TRBV6-1 and TRBJ2-1; no clear D gene. The CDR3 has 13 residues. The germline CDR1 and CDR2 sequences are MNHNS and SASEGT. Deletions cut 7 bases from V and 8 bases from J, with 15 bases between. The CDR3 DNA is TGTGCCAGCAAGATTCTGTATGGAGATGAGCAGTTCTTC. It is translated as CASKILYGDEQFF.

This clone was seen just once. As DNA, the CDR3 is TGTGCCTGTAGCGGGAGATCCTCGGGTGAGCAGTTCTTC. Encoded protein: CACSGRSSGEQFF. The chain combines TRBV30 with TRBJ2-1; 9 bases are a match to TRBD2. The CDR3 sequence is 13 residues long. CDR1 GTSNPN and CDR2 SVGIG come from the germline V gene (reference sequence). V lost 6 bases to trimming and J lost 9 bases; unmatched junction nucleotides: 9.

The V and J genes are TRBV7-6 and TRBJ2-1; a weak D match, TRBD2 (7 bases). Per germline, CDR1 SGHVS and CDR2 FNYEAQ. CDR3 length: 16 residues. Trimming removed 3 bases from V and 7 bases from J, with 19 bases in between. The CDR3 sequence is CASSFTRRRGGNEQFF. CDR3 nucleotide sequence: TGTGCCAGCAGCTTCACTAGGCGGAGGGGGGGTAATGAGCAGTTCTTC.

The count of this clone is one. The V gene is TRBV7-9, the J gene TRBJ1-1; D is perhaps TRBD1 (6 bases). This CDR3 contains 15 residues. V lost 5 bases and J 8 bases, leaving 21 bases between the germline ends. Germline assignment: CDR1 SEHNR and CDR2 FQNEAQ (reference sequence). The CDR3 coding sequence is TGTGCCAGCAGCCCCCAGGGAGTTGGGGGCCAAGAAGCTTTCTTT. This gives the protein CASSPQGVGGQEAFF.

The V and J genes are TRBV19 and TRBJ1-2; D not resolved. V was trimmed by 2 bases and J by 6 bases, leaving 19 bases between them. This CDR3 comprises 16 residues. Germline V gene sequence: CDR1 LNHDA, CDR2 SQIVND (reference sequence). The CDR3 nucleotides read TGTGCCAGTAGTATACTCCAGCGGCAGAGATTAAATGGCTACACCTTC. Its translation: CASSILQRQRLNGYTF.

The sample holds many counts of this clone. J is TRBJ2-5 and V is TRBV19; 7 positions match TRBD1. J lost 2 bases, V lost 8 bases, and 5 bases had no gene match. The germline V gene encodes CDR1 LNHDA and CDR2 SQIVND (reference sequence). The CDR3 covers 13 residues. CDR3 in amino acids: CASAMGQQETQYF. Here the CDR3 DNA reads TGTGCCAGTGCAATGGGACAGCAAGAGACCCAGTACTTC.

This clone showed up just once. A far larger clone is a single base away, which makes a read error likely. This chain links TRBV5-1 with TRBJ2-5, with TRBD2 matching over 7 bases. The CDR3 runs 15 residues. Germline trimming cut 0 bases from V and 9 bases from J; bases unmatched to any gene: 11. CDR1 and CDR2 (germline): SGHRS, YFSETQ. CDR3 sequence: CASSLGAGSGEAQYF. The CDR3, as DNA: TGCGCCAGCAGCTTGGGAGCGGGGAGTGGGGAGGCCCAGTACTTC.

The genes are TRBV18 and TRBJ2-1; possible D gene TRBD1, 5 bases. The CDR3 is 15 residues long. Germline CDR1 reads KGHSH; CDR2 reads LQKENI. Trimming cost V 2 bases and J 7 bases, with 15 bases left between them. The CDR3 DNA reads as TGTGCCAGCTCACCAAGGGCAGGGCCGTCAAATGAGCAGTTCTTC. This encodes CASSPRAGPSNEQFF.